This TCR beta chain was obtained from a study of cytomegalovirus exposure and HLA in healthy donors (dated by TCRdb to about 2017). Study-level background: In an earlier analysis of approximately 500 of the donors, 250 to 350 Gb of sequence data and 95 million to 130 million unique TCR beta sequences from 150 million to 200 million T cells were reported. A later genetic analysis took genome-wide SNP genotypes for about three fifths of the 666 donors and used that subset as a discovery cohort. An early release that covered about 600 HLA-typed donors contained around 300 gigabases of sequencing data and 80 million or so unique TCR sequences. To predict cytomegalovirus infection status, the study brought together high-throughput TCR immunosequencing, statistical association of individual TCRs with disease status, and machine learning. Using immunosequencing, the study profiled T cell repertoires from about 650 subjects and related those repertoires to cytomegalovirus serostatus. Of the 300 to 450 genotyped donors, 75% to 85% were placed in the genetic ancestry cluster associated with self-reported Caucasian donors. Donor age, sex, ethnicity and CMV serostatus were compiled alongside the repertoire data. Besides the first cohort of about 730 subjects, a separate validation cohort made up of 120 different subjects was used. Roughly five DR-DQ haplotypes were handled as single units for association and clustering, since linkage in the cohort was strong. All discovery cohort repertoires had been generated on a single sequencing platform. An earlier analysis of several hundred of the donors applied high-throughput TCR beta sequencing to assess whether each TCR beta V gene segment acted as functional or pseudogenic. A later analysis re-examined previously published TCR beta repertoires from more than 600 donors and added high-resolution HLA genotyping to investigate patterns of TCR occurrence. The aim of the study was to test whether cataloging public T cell receptors could identify signatures of past pathogen exposure. The number of donors typed differed by locus, with about 629-640 for A, B, C, DRB1 and DQB1, around 520 for DQA1, over 600 for DPA1, and 472 for DPB1. Rather than drawing on any new phenotypic data, the later analysis identified candidate immune exposures from TCR beta sequences and the way those sequences occurred across donors. Among under 450 genotyped donors of the cohort, an average of 235,054 unique TCR beta nucleotide sequences were sequenced per donor, approximately 20% of them non-productive. Both class I and class II loci were covered by HLA typing, at four-digit resolution.

About this clone itself: Its antigen specificity is not known. Nothing much larger sits one base from this clone, and base qualities are not available.

Libraries were made using the immunoSEQ multiplex PCR assay. The multiplex PCR relied on a mix of 60 forward primers for TCR Vbeta segments and 13 reverse primers for TCR Jbeta segments. The CDR3 region of rearranged TCR beta genes was amplified from genomic DNA with a multiplex PCR assay. On the Illumina HiSeq System, the amplified TCR beta libraries were sequenced as 87-base-pair reads. The published analysis was carried out like this. In a later analysis, tens of millions of unique TCR beta chains were counted across the approximately 620 repertoires, and approximately 11 million of these chains were shared by at least two donors. A nearest-neighbor algorithm error-corrected the raw reads and collapsed the reads into unique sequences, merging closely related sequences to remove PCR and sequencing errors. V, D and J gene segments were assigned by aligning CDR3 sequences to IMGT reference sequences. For a sequence to be retained, a match of at least six nucleotides was required to both a V gene segment and a J gene segment. Rearrangements were called productive when the CDR3 lacked stop codons and stayed in frame with V and J; all others were non-productive. CDR3 was defined by IMGT convention, running from the second conserved V-encoded cysteine to the conserved J-encoded phenylalanine. The earlier analysis of about 620 of the donors excluded sequences that lacked an unambiguous match to a single V gene segment. In an earlier analysis of several hundred of the donors, V segments were called functional above 56.7% productive rearrangements and were called segregating when the between-donor standard deviation exceeded 5%. To diagnose cytomegalovirus status from the catalog of TCR beta chain sequences, a statistical classification framework was built. A later analysis assigned V and J genes by comparing TCR nucleotide sequences with IMGT/GENE-DB human TR gene sequences. The TCRdist pipeline was used in a later analysis to assign CDR3 sequences and most-parsimonious VDJ recombination scenarios. In a later analysis, each TCR beta chain was defined by its CDR3 amino acid sequence together with its V-gene family, and reads without a unique V-gene family were excluded. To address suspected cross-contamination and a sequencing artifact, a later analysis removed 550 to 750 highly shared, low-generation-probability nucleotide sequences. For each public chain, a later analysis derived a clonal expansion index from normalized ranks of inferred template counts within each repertoire. In a later analysis, generation probabilities were computed using a VDJ recombination model fitted to out-of-frame rearrangements, and the results were checked against IGoR. In a later analysis, TCR-TCR, TCR-HLA and TCR-CMV co-occurrence was scored with hypergeometric tests, and a repertoire-size bias correction was applied to TCR pairs. A later analysis estimated false discovery rates by permuting HLA or CMV assignments 20 times. A later analysis grouped co-occurring TCRs with DBSCAN, adding TCRdist sequence similarity when clustering within HLA-allele-positive subsets. For co-occurrence clustering, repertoires with fewer than 30,000 or more than 120,000 public chains were excluded, along with five repertoires with anomalous nucleotide sharing. What TCRdb holds here is the immuneACCESS table cut down to in-frame rearrangements. Part of the clones is not present; checked against another copy, under half of the missing clones reflect an unresolved V gene, and the others are unexplained. That table supplies the V and J calls and clone size; D and trimming were determined from the DNA. This sample has some 190,000 clones in its table, and about 9% of those were observed once. The ten most abundant clones make up 1% to 1.5% of the sample.

The cohort consisted of 600 to 700 healthy bone marrow donors. Cohort members were all nominally healthy when sampled, although unrecorded immune exposures were likely present. The donor tested CMV seropositive, placing the donor among the 250 to 350 seropositive members of the cohort. Every donor gave a peripheral blood sample, and the peripheral blood mononuclear cells from that sample were used for TCR beta sequencing. Genomic DNA was extracted from the blood cell samples with the Qiagen DNeasy Blood Extraction Kit. The cysteine opens and the phenylalanine closes a CDR3 of 13 amino acids. The CDR3 DNA has 39 bases and is translated from base 1. V lost 5 bases and J lost 4 bases, and the count of bases not matched to a germline gene is 4. CDR1 ENHRY and CDR2 SYGVKD are derived from the germline V gene. Study-wide findings and limitations: A later analysis found that HLA-associated TCR beta chains were more clonally expanded and had lower generation probabilities than equally common non-associated chains. Because HLA typing was unavailable for some donors at each locus, only the typed subset was used in association tests. A later analysis associated 15,000 to 20,000 TCR beta sequences with specific HLA alleles at a false discovery rate of 0.05. Presence/absence analyses assumed roughly uniform sequencing depth across donors, an assumption that may not hold. A group of highly shared sequence variants was considered likely to be a technical artifact of the sequencing pipeline. Most CMV-associated TCR beta chains appeared to be HLA-restricted in a later analysis, and the HLA associations seemed to be driven largely by CMV exposure. For the cohort, immune exposure information was limited to CMV serostatus. Cytomegalovirus status was reported to be diagnosed by the classifier with high specificity and sensitivity in both the original and validation cohorts. In a later analysis, several top co-occurrence clusters were reported to appear linked to parvovirus B19, influenza, CMV and Epstein-Barr virus. Assigning TCR associations to individual alleles was difficult when HLA alleles, especially DR and DQ, strongly co-occurred. It was suggested by the authors that the approach could potentially be generalized to other disease states and immunological phenotypes. Linkage disequilibrium might explain the correlated functional status among segregating V segments, but an unknown experimental factor could not be excluded. Three of the identified cytomegalovirus-associated TCR beta chains were confirmed in vitro to be specific for cytomegalovirus antigens. Most TCR sequences were observed very rarely across donors, whereas some public TCRs were present in many individuals. In a later genetic analysis, fewer N-insertions in productive TCRs were reported among donors in an Asian-associated ancestry cluster than the approximately 670-donor mean. In a later analysis, the rate of TCR association differed among HLA loci, with DRB1 alleles having the most associated TCRs and HLA-C alleles having the fewest. The earlier analysis of approximately 590 of the donors excluded roughly 16 rarely observed V segments, including chromosome 9 orphons, because counts were too low. A further reported finding was that TCR beta sequences accurately predicted the HLA-A and HLA-B alleles for most subjects in the first cohort. A later genetic analysis associated a missense DCLRE1C variant with V-gene and J-gene trimming of TCR beta chains, and an independent cohort replicated the association. In an earlier analysis of over 550 of the donors, most TCR beta V segments were observed in productive rearrangements about 90% or about 30% of the time, broadly matching IMGT annotations. The study listed 150 to 200 TCR beta chains as associated with cytomegalovirus. Because the 87-base-pair reads could not distinguish some IMGT-functional V segments, including TRBV6-2 and TRBV6-3, those segments were excluded. In this cohort, only TCR beta chains were sequenced, and detectable features were limited by the absence of alpha or paired-chain data.

The sample taken for sequencing was PBMCs. This chain joins TRBV10-3 to TRBJ1-2, and 7 bases in between align with TRBD1. The sequence was collected from a woman aged 25 to 45 in good health and CMV-seropositive. The CDR3 protein sequence reads: CAISTDRAYGYTF. The DNA is as follows: TGTGCCATCAGTACCGACAGGGCCTATGGCTACACCTTC.